This T cell receptor (beta chain) is drawn from a study of OX40 agonist ivuxolimab in advanced cancers. Study as a whole: Administration of intravenous ivuxolimab to patients occurred every 2 weeks at 0.01 to 10 mg/kg.

The protocol was immunoSEQ multiplex PCR, while the TCRdb copy is restricted to in-frame clones and leaves out a portion. The sample has around 38,000 clones; over 80% are singletons. This CDR3 contains 13 residues. Germline V gene lookup returns CDR1 MRHNA and CDR2 SNTAGT. Germline trimming cut 8 bases from V and 4 bases from J; bases unmatched to any gene: 1. General study findings and limits: Clonal expansion was seen in CD4+ and CD8+ blood T cells by week 6 at 0.1 to 3.0 mg/kg.

Details on this clone: Its antigen is unidentified.

The sequence was collected from an adult with an advanced solid tumor such as melanoma, head and neck, liver or kidney cancer. The sample consisted of CD4+ or CD8+ T cells sorted from blood, taken in a trial of the OX40 agonist ivuxolimab. This chain connects TRBV6-4 to TRBJ2-2, with TRBD2 matching 10 bases. The CDR3 loop is CASSSGSTGELFF. The CDR3 DNA reads TGTGCCAGCTCTAGCGGGAGCACCGGGGAGCTGTTTTTT.